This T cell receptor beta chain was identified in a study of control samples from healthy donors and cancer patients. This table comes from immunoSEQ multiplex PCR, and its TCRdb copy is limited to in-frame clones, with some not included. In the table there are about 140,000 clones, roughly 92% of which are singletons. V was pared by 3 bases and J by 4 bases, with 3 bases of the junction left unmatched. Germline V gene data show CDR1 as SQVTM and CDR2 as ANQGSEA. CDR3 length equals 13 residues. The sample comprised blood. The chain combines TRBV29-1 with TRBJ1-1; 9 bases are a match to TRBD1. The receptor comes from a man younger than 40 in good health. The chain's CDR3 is CSVDLTGGTEAFF. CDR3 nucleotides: TGCAGCGTTGACCTGACAGGGGGCACTGAAGCTTTCTTT.